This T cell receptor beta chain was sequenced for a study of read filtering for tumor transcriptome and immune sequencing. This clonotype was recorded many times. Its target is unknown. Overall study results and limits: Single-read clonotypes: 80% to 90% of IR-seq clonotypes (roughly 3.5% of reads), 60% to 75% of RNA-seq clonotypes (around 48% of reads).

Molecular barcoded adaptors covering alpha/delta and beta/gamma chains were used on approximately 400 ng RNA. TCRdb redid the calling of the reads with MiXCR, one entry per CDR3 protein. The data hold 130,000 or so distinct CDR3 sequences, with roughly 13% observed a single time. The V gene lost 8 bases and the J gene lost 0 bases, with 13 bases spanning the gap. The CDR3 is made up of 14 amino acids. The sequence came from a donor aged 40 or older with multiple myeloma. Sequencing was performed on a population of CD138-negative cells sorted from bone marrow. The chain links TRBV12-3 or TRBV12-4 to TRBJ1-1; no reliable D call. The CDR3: CASDRGGMNTEAFF. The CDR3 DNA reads TGTGCCAGCGATCGCGGCGGCATGAACACTGAAGCTTTCTTT.